The 16 T cell receptor beta chains below all came from one sample that was sequenced in a study of post-analysis software for immune sequencing data. Unique molecular identifiers were carried by the TCR beta cDNA libraries. TCRdb fed the PCR reads into MiXCR, producing one record per CDR3 protein. The sample records a few hundred thousand distinct CDR3 sequences, 30% to 45% being singletons. Study results and limitations: With TRBV5-6, TRBV5-1 and TRBV20-1 included, several TRBV segments were more frequent in patients than in controls.

Their antigens remain unidentified. The sequencing sample was made of blood. The origin of the receptors is a girl aged 5 to 17 with multiple sclerosis.

The chain employs TRBV6-5 and TRBJ2-7; 8 bases align to TRBD1. CDR1 MNHEY and CDR2 SVGAGI come from the germline V gene. J gave up 3 bases and V 6 bases, and 4 bases lay outside the gene matches. This CDR3 contains 13 residues. DNA of the CDR3: TGTGCCAGCAGCCTCGGGACAGGCTACGAGCAGTACTTC. Encoded protein: CASSLGTGYEQYF.

The chain carries TRBV12-3 or TRBV12-4 and TRBJ1-1, with D perhaps TRBD1 (6 bases). This CDR3 spans 15 amino acids. V lost 4 bases, J lost 4 bases, and 16 bases lay in between. In nucleotides, the CDR3 is TGTGCCAGCAGTTCCCTAGGGGGGGATAGCACTGAAGCTTTCTTT. Protein: CASSSLGGDSTEAFF.

The chain has TRBV12-3 or TRBV12-4 and TRBJ1-2, with 7 bases aligning to TRBD1. CDR3 length: 17 amino acids. The J segment lost 0 bases and the V segment lost 6 bases, leaving 13 bases of the junction unmatched. CDR3 sequence: CASSQGGGLEANYGYTF. The CDR3 DNA reads as TGTGCCAGCAGCCAAGGAGGGGGCCTGGAAGCTAACTATGGCTACACCTTC.

The V gene is TRBV7-9, the J gene TRBJ2-5; unclear D gene. Looked up from germline, CDR1 is SEHNR and CDR2 is FQNEAQ (reference sequence). This CDR3 has 15 amino acids. With 5 bases removed from V and 2 bases from J, the gap between germline ends came to 15 bases. CDR3 DNA: TGTGCCAGCAGCACTTATGGGGATACTCAAGAGACCCAGTACTTC. Translation gives CASSTYGDTQETQYF.

V is TRBV5-1 and J is TRBJ1-4; maybe TRBD1 (6 bases). The CDR3 covers 13 residues. CDR1 and CDR2 from the germline V gene are SGHRS and YFSETQ. V lost 6 bases, J lost 6 bases, and 12 bases lay in between. The CDR3 region has the DNA TGCGCCAGCAAAAGGGGGGCAGATGAAAAACTGTTTTTT. Translating gives CASKRGADEKLFF. Full variable domain (rest looked up from reference TRBV5-1 and TRBJ1-4): KAGVTQTPRYLIKTRGQQVTLSCSPISGHRSVSWYQQTPGQGLQFLFEYFSETQRNKGNFPGRFSGRQFSNSRSEMNVSTLELGDSALYLCASKRGADEKLFFGSGTQLSVL.

The chain employs TRBV12-3 or TRBV12-4 and TRBJ2-3; D remains unclear. The CDR3 is 13 amino acids. Trimming took 3 bases from V and 11 from J, leaving 15 bases between them. The CDR3 nucleotides read TGTGCCAGCAGTTTGATGGGATTGGATGTGCAGTATTTT. Translated: CASSLMGLDVQYF.

This clonotype was picked up a small number of times. The gene calls are TRBV6-5 and TRBJ1-2; D gene unclear. This CDR3 comprises 15 residues. Looked up from germline, CDR1 is MNHEY and CDR2 is SVGAGI. Trimming took off 0 bases at V and 0 bases at J, with 8 bases between the two ends. CDR3 nucleotide sequence: TGTGCCAGCAGTTACTCCCCTCAGGCTAACTATGGCTACACCTTC. Residues: CASSYSPQANYGYTF.

This clonotype was seen only a few times. The rearrangement joins TRBV2 to TRBJ2-5, with no clear D. Trimming left V 5 bases short and J 2 bases short, with 12 bases between. Germline CDR1 and CDR2: SNHLY and FYNNEI. This CDR3 has 14 amino acids. CDR3 sequence (DNA): TGTGCCAGCAGTCCCCCAGGCGTACAAGAGACCCAGTACTTC. This encodes CASSPPGVQETQYF.

This chain uses TRBV27 with TRBJ2-5; 8 nucleotides match TRBD1. The closer fit of TRBJ2-7 to the DNA end suggests the J call may be wrong. CDR3 length: 14 amino acids. Germline lookup yields CDR1 MNHEY and CDR2 SMNVEV (reference sequence). The CDR3 DNA sequence: TGTGCCAGCAGCTGGCTTGGACAGGGACCCGAGCAGTACTTC. It yields the protein CASSWLGQGPEQYF.

The chain is built from TRBV6-6 and TRBJ1-5; D perhaps matches TRBD1 (5 bases). This CDR3 comprises 15 residues. V lost 8 bases and J 4 bases, leaving 18 bases between the germline ends. CDR1 MNHNY and CDR2 SVGAGI come from the germline V gene (reference sequence). The CDR3 protein is CASQPLGRTNQPQHF. In DNA, the CDR3 is TGTGCCAGCCAACCGTTGGGACGGACGAATCAGCCCCAGCATTTT.

The chain employs TRBV19 and TRBJ2-4; TRBD1 aligns across 7 bases. The DNA end is more similar to TRBJ2-7, so the J call may be wrong. The CDR3 length is 15 residues. CDR1 and CDR2 (germline): LNHDA, SQIVND (reference sequence). CDR3 loop: CASSTTGERSHEQYF. The CDR3, as DNA: TGTGCCAGTAGTACAACAGGGGAAAGGAGCCACGAGCAGTACTTC.

The rearrangement links TRBV4-1 to TRBJ2-3, with TRBD2 matching over 11 bases. This CDR3 is 20 amino acids long. The V and J ends lost 0 bases and 2 bases, in that order; junction bases with no gene match: 13. Germline CDR1 and CDR2: MGHRA and YSYEKL. This CDR3 reads CASSQDFRGTSGGLTDTQYF. The CDR3 nucleotides read TGCGCCAGCAGCCAAGATTTCAGGGGTACTAGCGGGGGCCTCACAGATACGCAGTATTTT.

J is TRBJ1-2 and V is TRBV5-6; TRBD1 agrees at 7 bases. The V gene's germline CDR1 is SGHDT and CDR2 YYEEEE. This CDR3 comprises 14 residues. V was clipped by 4 bases and J by 2 bases; unmatched bases: 5. This CDR3 is CASSPGTENYGYTF. DNA for the CDR3: TGTGCCAGCAGCCCCGGGACAGAAAACTATGGCTACACCTTC.

This clonotype was seen a handful of times. A read error may be the cause here, since a much bigger clone is one base away. This chain uses TRBV6-6 with TRBJ1-1; D unclear. V was shortened by 11 bases and J by 3 bases, with 16 bases between the two germline ends. Germline values: CDR1 MNHNY, CDR2 SVGAGI (reference sequence). This CDR3 is built from 13 residues. The CDR3 nucleotides read TGTGCCGGCGGGCCGGCGGGTCACACTGAAGCTTTCTTT. Its protein product is CAGGPAGHTEAFF.

V is TRBV6-6 and J is TRBJ1-2; D is perhaps TRBD1 (5 bases). The germline V gene has CDR1 MNHNY and CDR2 SVGAGI (reference sequence). Trimming left V 7 bases short and J 4 bases short, with 13 bases between. This CDR3 contains 13 residues. CDR3 in DNA: TGTGCCAGCACCTGGGGGGACCTCTATGGCTACACCTTC. Its protein product is CASTWGDLYGYTF.

This chain joins TRBV28 and TRBJ2-7, with 8 bases identical to TRBD1. V was pared by 2 bases and J by 5 bases, with 8 bases of the junction left unmatched. CDR3 length equals 15 residues. The germline V gene encodes CDR1 MDHEN and CDR2 SYDVKM. The CDR3 sequence is CASSLGGTGLNEQYF. As DNA, the CDR3 is TGTGCCAGCAGTTTAGGAGGGACAGGCCTAAACGAGCAGTACTTC.